A selection of T cell receptor beta chains follows, all from one sample in a study of cytomegalovirus exposure and HLA in healthy donors. Sequencing was performed with immunoSEQ multiplex PCR; in TCRdb, only in-frame clones are kept and a portion is missing. Among some 200,000 clones listed, roughly 80% were seen once. Material for sequencing was PBMCs. These receptors originate from a female donor in good health and CMV-seronegative. The CDR3 runs from the conserved cysteine through the conserved F or W. Fields, in order: CDR3 protein, CDR3 DNA, D gene, V gene, clone size, J gene. D genes are given only for firm matches. Some rows mark clone size as missing; the rest say once, few, many or name a class of expanded clone.

CDR3 protein: CASSLVGGAGSGYTF
CDR3 DNA: TGTGCCAGCAGCTTAGTGGGGGGGGCAGGCTCTGGCTACACCTTC
D gene: NA
V gene: TRBV7-8
clone size: NA
J gene: TRBJ1-2

CDR3 protein: CASSGAGGIYEQYF
CDR3 DNA: TGTGCCAGCAGTGGGGCAGGGGGAATCTACGAGCAGTACTTC
D gene: TRBD1
V gene: TRBV2
clone size: NA
J gene: TRBJ2-7

CDR3 protein: CASNVLASTSTDTQYF
CDR3 DNA: TGTGCCAGCAATGTCCTAGCGTCAACTAGCACAGATACGCAGTATTTT
D gene: NA
V gene: TRBV28
clone size: NA
J gene: TRBJ2-3

CDR3 protein: CASSQDTGDEQYF
CDR3 DNA: TGTGCCAGCAGCCAAGATACAGGGGACGAGCAGTACTTC
D gene: TRBD1
V gene: TRBV4-2
clone size: few
J gene: TRBJ2-7

CDR3 protein: CASSQRGLAGGRNEQFF
CDR3 DNA: TGCGCCAGCAGCCAGAGGGGGCTAGCGGGGGGGAGAAATGAGCAGTTCTTC
D gene: TRBD2
V gene: TRBV4-1
clone size: NA
J gene: TRBJ2-1

CDR3 protein: CATEQAPTEAFF
CDR3 DNA: TGTGCCACTGAACAGGCTCCGACTGAAGCTTTCTTT
D gene: NA
V gene: TRBV28
clone size: once
J gene: TRBJ1-1

CDR3 protein: CASSVREGSYEQYF
CDR3 DNA: TGCGCCAGCAGCGTGAGGGAGGGCTCCTACGAGCAGTACTTC
D gene: TRBD2
V gene: TRBV4-3
clone size: NA
J gene: TRBJ2-7

CDR3 protein: CASSLQGQGIMNTEAFF
CDR3 DNA: TGTGCCAGCAGCTTACAGGGACAGGGTATCATGAACACTGAAGCTTTCTTT
D gene: TRBD1
V gene: TRBV7-9
clone size: NA
J gene: TRBJ1-1

CDR3 protein: CASSVVVWDRGRINYGYTF
CDR3 DNA: TGTGCCAGCAGCGTAGTGGTTTGGGACAGGGGGCGAATTAACTATGGCTACACCTTC
D gene: TRBD1
V gene: TRBV9
clone size: NA
J gene: TRBJ1-2

CDR3 protein: CASSPYSPYEQYF
CDR3 DNA: TGTGCCAGCAGCCCCTATAGCCCCTACGAGCAGTACTTC
D gene: NA
V gene: TRBV11-2
clone size: NA
J gene: TRBJ2-7

CDR3 protein: CASSPWGRGEADTQYF
CDR3 DNA: TGTGCCAGCAGTCCATGGGGCAGGGGGGAGGCAGATACGCAGTATTTT
D gene: NA
V gene: TRBV25-1
clone size: NA
J gene: TRBJ2-3

CDR3 protein: CASSLRVFSYEQYF
CDR3 DNA: TGCGCCAGCAGCCTCAGGGTCTTCTCCTACGAGCAGTACTTC
D gene: NA
V gene: TRBV4-3
clone size: NA
J gene: TRBJ2-7

CDR3 protein: CASSDGGDTGELFF
CDR3 DNA: TGCGCCAGCAGCGATGGGGGGGATACCGGGGAGCTGTTTTTT
D gene: TRBD2
V gene: TRBV5-1
clone size: NA
J gene: TRBJ2-2

CDR3 protein: CAISAPGQGPYEQYF
CDR3 DNA: TGTGCCATCAGTGCCCCGGGACAGGGCCCCTACGAGCAGTACTTC
D gene: TRBD1
V gene: TRBV10-3
clone size: NA
J gene: TRBJ2-7

CDR3 protein: CASSRTRESGEQYF
CDR3 DNA: TGTGCCAGCAGCCGTACCCGGGAGTCGGGTGAGCAGTACTTC
D gene: NA
V gene: TRBV5-4
clone size: NA
J gene: TRBJ2-7

CDR3 protein: CASSTPQGGNTEAFF
CDR3 DNA: TGTGCCAGCAGTACCCCCCAGGGGGGCAACACTGAAGCTTTCTTT
D gene: TRBD1
V gene: TRBV6-5
clone size: NA
J gene: TRBJ1-1

CDR3 protein: CASSQDERGHTDTQYF
CDR3 DNA: TGCGCCAGCAGCCAAGATGAGCGGGGGCACACAGATACGCAGTATTTT
D gene: TRBD2
V gene: TRBV4-3
clone size: NA
J gene: TRBJ2-3

CDR3 protein: CASSLGQYSGNTIYF
CDR3 DNA: TGTGCCAGCAGCTTGGGACAGTACTCTGGAAACACCATATATTTT
D gene: TRBD1
V gene: TRBV7-8
clone size: once
J gene: TRBJ1-3

CDR3 protein: CASSLPGQGAREQYF
CDR3 DNA: TGTGCCAGCAGTTTACCGGGACAGGGGGCTCGCGAGCAGTACTTC
D gene: TRBD1
V gene: TRBV6-1
clone size: few
J gene: TRBJ2-7

CDR3 protein: CASSTSGRCKNIQYF
CDR3 DNA: TGTGCCAGCAGTACTAGCGGGAGGTGCAAAAACATTCAGTACTTC
D gene: NA
V gene: TRBV21-1
clone size: NA
J gene: TRBJ2-4

CDR3 protein: CASSLLGFKYEQYF
CDR3 DNA: TGTGCCAGCAGCTTACTGGGCTTCAAGTACGAGCAGTACTTC
D gene: NA
V gene: TRBV7-2
clone size: NA
J gene: TRBJ2-7

CDR3 protein: CASSPGLAGVFTGELFF
CDR3 DNA: TGTGCCAGCTCACCGGGACTAGCGGGAGTGTTCACCGGGGAGCTGTTTTTT
D gene: TRBD2
V gene: TRBV18
clone size: few
J gene: TRBJ2-2

CDR3 protein: CASSLNAGTNQPQHF
CDR3 DNA: TGTGCCAGCAGTTTAAACGCAGGGACAAATCAGCCCCAGCATTTT
D gene: NA
V gene: TRBV28
clone size: once
J gene: TRBJ1-5

CDR3 protein: CASSMTAAGTGELFF
CDR3 DNA: TGTGCCAGCAGCATGACGGCCGCGGGCACCGGGGAGCTGTTTTTT
D gene: NA
V gene: TRBV9
clone size: NA
J gene: TRBJ2-2

CDR3 protein: CASSGYGTGGYGYTF
CDR3 DNA: TGTGCCAGCAGTGGATACGGGACAGGGGGCTATGGCTACACCTTC
D gene: TRBD1
V gene: TRBV25-1
clone size: NA
J gene: TRBJ1-2

CDR3 protein: CASSPYYRMNTEAFF
CDR3 DNA: TGTGCCAGCAGCCCCTACTACCGAATGAACACTGAAGCTTTCTTT
D gene: NA
V gene: TRBV7-2
clone size: NA
J gene: TRBJ1-1